These T cell receptor beta chains were read from a single sample in a study of Ad26.COV2.S vaccination and SARS-CoV-2 variants. This table comes from immunoSEQ multiplex PCR, and its TCRdb copy is limited to in-frame clones, with some not included. This sample yields 150,000 to 200,000 clones, of which around 90% are seen a single time; about 5.5% belongs to the top ten. Sequencing was performed on peripheral blood, taken after recovery from COVID-19. The receptor set was obtained from a human donor who had recovered from COVID-19. Each CDR3 is given with its conserved first and last residue. The D gene is left open where the match is weak. The listing skips clone size in some rows; elsewhere it reads once, few, many or a size class.

.	TRBV10-3	TRBJ2-5	.	TGTGCCATTAAAACCGACCCACTGGGGACCCAGTACTTC	CAIKTDPLGTQYF
.	TRBV11-3	TRBJ2-5	TRBD2	TGTGCCAGCAGCCGAGGACTAGCGGGCGGGGAGACCCAGTACTTC	CASSRGLAGGETQYF
.	TRBV6-1	TRBJ2-5	TRBD1	TGTGCCAGCAGTGAAGGGACAGGGAGGGAGACCCAGTACTTC	CASSEGTGRETQYF
.	TRBV30	TRBJ2-1	.	TGTGCCTGGAGCCTGGGACTCCAGGATGAGCAGTTCTTC	CAWSLGLQDEQFF
.	TRBV6-5	TRBJ2-7	.	TGTGCCAGCAGCTCCCCCGGGGCTAAGTCCTACGAGCAGTACTTC	CASSSPGAKSYEQYF
few	TRBV24-1	TRBJ2-7	.	TGTGCCACCAGTGATTCGGGAAGAAATTACGAGCAGTACTTC	CATSDSGRNYEQYF
.	TRBV4-1	TRBJ2-7	.	TGCGCCAGCAGCCAAGTGGACACAAGCTCCTACGAGCAGTACTTC	CASSQVDTSSYEQYF
.	TRBV5-5	TRBJ2-7	.	TGTGCCAGCAGCGCAGAGGGGAATGGCTACGAGCAGTACTTC	CASSAEGNGYEQYF
.	TRBV7-9	TRBJ2-2	TRBD2	TGTGCCAGCAGCTTATTGGCGGGAGCGAGCACCGGGGAGCTGTTTTTT	CASSLLAGASTGELFF
.	TRBV25-1	TRBJ2-7	TRBD2	TGTGCCAGCAGTGACTCCTCCGGGACTAGCCGGAACTACGAGCAGTACTTC	CASSDSSGTSRNYEQYF
few	TRBV5-8	TRBJ1-2	.	TGTGCCAGCACTCTACAGGGACCGAACTATGGCTACACCTTC	CASTLQGPNYGYTF
.	TRBV27	TRBJ1-2	.	TGTGCCAGCAGTTTATTGGGACATGGCTACACCTTC	CASSLLGHGYTF
.	TRBV5-1	TRBJ2-1	.	TGCGCCAGCAGCTTAGCAGGGTCCAATGAGCAGTTCTTC	CASSLAGSNEQFF
.	TRBV2	TRBJ1-5	.	TGTGCCAGCAGGGAAAGCAATCAGCCCCAGCATTTT	CASRESNQPQHF
.	TRBV7-9	TRBJ2-3	.	TGTGCCAGCAGCTCCTGGACGTTAACAGATACGCAGTATTTT	CASSSWTLTDTQYF
.	TRBV20-1	TRBJ2-1	.	TGCAGTGCTTCAGCGGATGAGCAGTTCTTC	CSASADEQFF
.	TRBV7-9	TRBJ2-7	TRBD2	TGTGCCAGCAGCTCAAAGACTAGCGGGGGGACCTACGAGCAGTACTTC	CASSSKTSGGTYEQYF
.	TRBV12-3/TRBV12-4	TRBJ2-7	.	TGTGCCAGCAGTTTCACCCCCTACGAGCAGTACTTC	CASSFTPYEQYF